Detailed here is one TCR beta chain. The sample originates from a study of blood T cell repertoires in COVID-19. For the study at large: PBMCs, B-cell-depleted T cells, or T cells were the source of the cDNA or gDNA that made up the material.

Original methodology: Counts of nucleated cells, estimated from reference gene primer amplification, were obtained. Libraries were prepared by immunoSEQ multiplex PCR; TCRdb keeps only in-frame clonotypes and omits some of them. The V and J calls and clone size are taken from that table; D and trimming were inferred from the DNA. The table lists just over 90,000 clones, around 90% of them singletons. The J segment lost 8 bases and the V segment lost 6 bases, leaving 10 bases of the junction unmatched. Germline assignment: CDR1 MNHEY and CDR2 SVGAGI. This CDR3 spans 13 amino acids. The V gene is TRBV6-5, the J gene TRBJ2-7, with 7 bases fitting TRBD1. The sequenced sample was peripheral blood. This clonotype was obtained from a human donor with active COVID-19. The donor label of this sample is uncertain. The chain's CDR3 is CASSDQRGGKQYF. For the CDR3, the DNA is TGTGCCAGCAGCGATCAACGAGGGGGCAAGCAGTACTTC.